This is a list of T cell receptor beta chains from one sample in a study of a mutant IDH1 vaccine in newly diagnosed glioma. The method was immunoSEQ multiplex PCR; TCRdb's version includes in-frame clones alone and lacks a portion of them. The table has around 40,000 clones, about four fifths seen once. Antigens for these TCRs are unknown. The material sequenced was PBMCs, taken from a glioma patient whose treatment included an IDH1 peptide vaccine. The receptors derive from a man between 45 and 60 years old with glioma. The CDR3 runs from the conserved cysteine through the conserved F or W. The order of the fields is D gene, clone size, CDR3 length, V gene, J gene, CDR3 protein, CDR3 DNA. D genes are given only for firm matches. Clone size appears in some rows only: once, few, many, or a class for an expanded clone.

d_call: TRBD1
clone_size: few
cdr3_length: 16
v_call: TRBV28
j_call: TRBJ1-4
cdr3_aa: CASSFYFGQGDEKLFF
cdr3_nt: TGTGCCAGCAGTTTTTACTTTGGACAGGGGGATGAAAAACTGTTTTTT

d_call: .
clone_size: few
cdr3_length: 14
v_call: TRBV7-6
j_call: TRBJ2-7
cdr3_aa: CASSRGGTSYEQYF
cdr3_nt: TGTGCCAGCAGCCGCGGAGGGACCTCCTACGAGCAGTACTTC

d_call: .
clone_size: .
cdr3_length: 13
v_call: TRBV13
j_call: TRBJ2-2
cdr3_aa: CASSSRGIGELFF
cdr3_nt: TGTGCCAGCAGCTCCAGGGGAATCGGGGAGCTGTTTTTT

d_call: .
clone_size: .
cdr3_length: 13
v_call: TRBV6-5
j_call: TRBJ2-2
cdr3_aa: CASSSGAPGELFF
cdr3_nt: TGTGCCAGCAGTTCCGGAGCGCCCGGGGAGCTGTTTTTT

d_call: .
clone_size: .
cdr3_length: 13
v_call: TRBV27
j_call: TRBJ1-2
cdr3_aa: CASSPGQSYGYTF
cdr3_nt: TGTGCCAGCAGTCCCGGGCAGAGCTATGGCTACACCTTC

d_call: .
clone_size: .
cdr3_length: 13
v_call: TRBV11-2
j_call: TRBJ2-1
cdr3_aa: CASSTWGGNEQFF
cdr3_nt: TGTGCCAGCAGCACCTGGGGTGGCAATGAGCAGTTCTTC

d_call: .
clone_size: .
cdr3_length: 14
v_call: TRBV2
j_call: TRBJ2-3
cdr3_aa: CASKGGLPIDTQYF
cdr3_nt: TGTGCCAGCAAGGGCGGCCTACCCATAGATACGCAGTATTTT

d_call: .
clone_size: once
cdr3_length: 13
v_call: TRBV29-1
j_call: TRBJ1-1
cdr3_aa: CSALRARGTEAFF
cdr3_nt: TGCAGCGCCCTCCGGGCCCGAGGAACTGAAGCTTTCTTT

d_call: .
clone_size: .
cdr3_length: 15
v_call: TRBV28
j_call: TRBJ1-2
cdr3_aa: CASSPNPSDFYGYTF
cdr3_nt: TGTGCCAGCAGCCCCAACCCGAGTGATTTCTATGGCTACACCTTC

d_call: .
clone_size: .
cdr3_length: 14
v_call: TRBV2
j_call: TRBJ1-5
cdr3_aa: CASRDGGGDQPQHF
cdr3_nt: TGTGCCAGCAGGGACGGGGGGGGCGATCAGCCCCAGCATTTT

d_call: TRBD1
clone_size: .
cdr3_length: 17
v_call: TRBV4-1
j_call: TRBJ2-1
cdr3_aa: CASSQGLRGRAYNEQFF
cdr3_nt: TGCGCCAGCAGCCAGGGACTCAGGGGGCGCGCCTACAATGAGCAGTTCTTC

d_call: .
clone_size: .
cdr3_length: 14
v_call: TRBV5-1
j_call: TRBJ1-2
cdr3_aa: CASSLLPGNYGYTF
cdr3_nt: TGCGCCAGCAGCTTACTTCCAGGGAACTATGGCTACACCTTC

d_call: .
clone_size: .
cdr3_length: 12
v_call: TRBV27
j_call: TRBJ1-2
cdr3_aa: CASSLQGGGYTF
cdr3_nt: TGTGCCAGCAGTTTACAGGGCGGCGGCTACACCTTC